This TCR beta chain was sequenced in a study of cytomegalovirus exposure and HLA in healthy donors. The PCR contained 60 Vbeta and 13 Jbeta primers. Using immunoSEQ multiplex PCR, the repertoire was profiled, and TCRdb retains in-frame clones only, with some absent. The sample lists about 120,000 clones, 50% to 75% seen once, with about 8.1% in the top ten. This CDR3 has 15 residues. The J segment lost 2 bases and the V segment lost 7 bases, leaving 3 bases of the junction unmatched. Looked up from germline, CDR1 is SEHNR and CDR2 is FQNEAQ (reference sequence). Sequencing was carried out using PBMCs. V and J are TRBV7-9 and TRBJ2-1; 12 positions match TRBD2. The TCR originated in a woman aged 40 to 55 in good health and CMV-seropositive. The CDR3 coding sequence is TGTGCCAGCACTAGGACTAGCGGGACCTACAATGAGCAGTTCTTC. Protein sequence: CASTRTSGTYNEQFF.